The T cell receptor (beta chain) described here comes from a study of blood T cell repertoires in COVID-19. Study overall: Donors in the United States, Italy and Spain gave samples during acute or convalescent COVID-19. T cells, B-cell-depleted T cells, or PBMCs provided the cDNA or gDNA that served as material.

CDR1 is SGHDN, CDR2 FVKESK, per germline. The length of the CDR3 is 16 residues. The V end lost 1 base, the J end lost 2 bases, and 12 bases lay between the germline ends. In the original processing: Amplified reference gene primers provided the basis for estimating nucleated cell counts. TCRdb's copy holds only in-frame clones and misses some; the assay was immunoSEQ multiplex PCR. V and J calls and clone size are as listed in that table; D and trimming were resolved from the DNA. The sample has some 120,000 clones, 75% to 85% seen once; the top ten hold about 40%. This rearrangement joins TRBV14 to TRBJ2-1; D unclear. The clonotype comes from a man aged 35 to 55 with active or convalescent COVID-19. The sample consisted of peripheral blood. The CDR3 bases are TGTGCCAGCAGCCAAGTTGTAGCAACGACCTACAATGAGCAGTTCTTC. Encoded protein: CASSQVVATTYNEQFF.